The clone carrying this TCR beta chain was observed once. The target antigen is unknown. At one end, the junction sequence differs from germline, possibly due to a read error. These data originate in a study of CD8+CD57+ T cells in acquired aplastic anemia. The TCR beta profiling, which covered VDJ combination and CDR3 sequence, was carried out using genomic DNA as the template. TCRdb ran MiXCR on the reads and lists one entry per CDR3 protein. The sample holds 400,000 to 500,000 distinct CDR3 sequences, 55% to 75% seen once. Findings of the study overall: Under 35 was the count of CD8+ CDR3 sequences that patients shared with controls. No significant patient-versus-control difference appeared in CD8+ Simpson's diversity.

There are 14 residues in the CDR3. CDR1 GTSNPN and CDR2 SVGIG come from the germline V gene (reference sequence). The sample comprised sorted CD4+, CD8+, or CD8+CD57+ T cells (not recorded which) from PBMCs. The chain employs TRBV30 and TRBJ2-2, with TRBD2 as a possible D gene (6 bases). This clonotype originated in a human donor in good health, serving as a control. Written as DNA, the CDR3 is TGTGCCTGGACGAAACGGTCGGGCACCGGGGGGCTGTTTTTT. It is translated as CAWTKRSGTGGLFF.